This T cell receptor (beta chain) was identified in a study of blood T cell repertoires in COVID-19. Whole-study context: Acute-phase and convalescent COVID-19 samples originated in the United States, Italy and Spain. The analysed material was cDNA or gDNA that came from T cells, B-cell-depleted T cells, or PBMCs.

V was clipped by 8 bases and J by 4 bases, with 17 bases between them. This CDR3 comprises 15 residues. Germline-derived CDR1 and CDR2 are SEHNR and FQNEAQ (reference sequence). Per the original methods: By means of reference gene primer amplification, nucleated cell counts were estimated. The table came from immunoSEQ multiplex PCR; TCRdb's copy has only in-frame clones and leaves some out. For V, J and clone size, that table is used; D and trimming come from the DNA. The table shows 200,000 or so clones, with 80% to 90% occurring only once. The receptor's source is a man in his sixties with acute or convalescent COVID-19. The sequenced sample was peripheral blood. The chain joins TRBV7-9 to TRBJ2-2, with D uncertain. DNA for the CDR3: TGTGCCAGCGGTATGCGGAAAACTATCACCGGGGAGCTGTTTTTT. The encoded protein is CASGMRKTITGELFF.